This TCR beta chain was sequenced for a study of identical twins. TCRdb reanalysed the 5' RACE reads using MiXCR and keeps one entry per CDR3 protein. The sample lists 1.5 million to 2 million distinct CDR3 sequences, 32% occurring once. Germline assignment: CDR1 MGHRA and CDR2 YSYEKL. There are 16 residues in the CDR3. V gave up 2 bases and J gave up 2 bases; unmatched junction bases: 8. The sequenced material came from cord blood. V usage is TRBV4-1 and J usage is TRBJ2-7, with 8 bases lining up with TRBD2. This sequence was found in a newborn girl in good health. The CDR3 spells CASSQSPGGGPYEQYF. The DNA of the CDR3 is TGCGCCAGCAGCCAAAGCCCGGGGGGGGGGCCCTACGAGCAGTACTTC.